One and the same sample provided the 15 T cell receptor beta chains below, sequenced in a study of CD8+CD57+ T cells in acquired aplastic anemia. It was genomic DNA that served as the template for profiling TCR beta VDJ and CDR3. TCRdb processed the reads anew with MiXCR; each CDR3 protein has one entry. The data show 35,000 to 45,000 distinct CDR3 sequences, approximately 67% seen once. Sequenced: sorted CD4+, CD8+, or CD8+CD57+ T cells (not recorded which) from PBMCs. These receptors were taken from a human donor in good health, serving as a control.

The rearrangement uses TRBV7-9 and TRBJ2-7; TRBD1 is a possible D gene (6 bases). Germline lookup yields CDR1 SEHNR and CDR2 FQNEAQ (reference sequence). The ends were cut back, 5 bases at V and 4 bases at J, with 9 bases in the middle. CDR3 size: 12 residues. Written as DNA, the CDR3 is TGTGCCAGCAGCCCTACAGGGTACGAGCAGTACTTC. Amino acids: CASSPTGYEQYF. Using reference TRBV7-9 and TRBJ2-7 for the parts outside the CDR3, the full variable domain is DTGVSQNPRHKITKRGQNVTFRCDPISEHNRLYWYRQTLGQGPEFLTYFQNEAQLEKSRLLSDRFSAERPKGSFSTLEIQRTEQGDSAMYLCASSPTGYEQYFGPGTRLTVT.

This clonotype was seen a handful of times. The rearrangement uses TRBV24-1 and TRBJ2-7; 7 bases align to TRBD1. CDR1 is KGHDR and CDR2 is SFDVKD in the germline V gene. Losses at the gene ends were 6 bases for V and 2 bases for J; bases not matched to a gene: 6. The CDR3 has 14 residues. CDR3: CATSQQGSTYEQYV. In DNA, the CDR3 is TGTGCCACCAGTCAACAGGGGTCAACCTACGAGCAGTACGTC.

The V call is TRBV10-3, the J call TRBJ1-2; TRBD1 aligns across 7 bases. This CDR3 has 13 residues. CDR1 is ENHRY and CDR2 is SYGVKD in the germline V gene. Trimming took 4 bases from V and 5 from J; bases not matched to a gene: 4. In DNA, the CDR3 is TGTGCCATCAGTGCTAGGGGGCCTTATGGCTACACCTTC. Protein: CAISARGPYGYTF.

The chain employs TRBV14 and TRBJ2-1; D gene unclear. Germline V gives CDR1 SGHDN, CDR2 FVKESK. This CDR3 contains 13 residues. V gave up 1 base and J gave up 1 base, with 2 bases separating them. The CDR3 spells CASSQGSYNEQFF. The CDR3 DNA follows: TGTGCCAGCAGCCAAGGATCCTACAATGAGCAGTTCTTC.

The chain combines TRBV9 with TRBJ2-7; 9 bases agree with TRBD1. V lost 10 bases, J lost 3 bases, and 11 bases stayed unmatched. From germline, CDR1 is SGDLS and CDR2 YYNGEE. The CDR3 spans 14 residues. The CDR3 region is CAGFLGTGHYEQYF. As DNA, the CDR3 is TGTGCCGGTTTCCTCGGGACAGGGCACTACGAGCAGTACTTC.

The chain joins TRBV7-8 to TRBJ2-7; 7 bases are shared with TRBD1. CDR1 is SGHVS, CDR2 FQNEAQ, per germline. V shed 6 bases, J shed 0 bases, and the junction held 2 bases outside the gene matches. There are 13 residues in the CDR3. This chain's CDR3 is CASRHRGSYEQYF. CDR3 bases: TGTGCCAGCAGACACAGGGGCTCCTACGAGCAGTACTTC.

The J gene is TRBJ2-3, the V gene TRBV10-3; D is perhaps TRBD2 (5 bases). V lost 2 bases and J 0 bases, leaving 9 bases between the germline ends. This CDR3 is built from 15 residues. Germline lookup yields CDR1 ENHRY and CDR2 SYGVKD. CDR3 in amino acids: CAISEGRESTDTQYF. Here the CDR3 DNA reads TGTGCCATCAGTGAGGGACGGGAAAGCACAGATACGCAGTATTTT.

About this clonotype: Germline and junction disagree at one end, which may indicate a read error. This rearrangement joins TRBV11-2 to TRBJ2-3; the D gene is possibly TRBD2 (8 bases). CDR3 length: 17 residues. Germline V gives CDR1 SGHAT, CDR2 FQNNGV. The CDR3 loop is CASRLKGGGGSTDTQYF. CDR3 coding DNA: TGTGCCAGCCGCTTAAAAGGGGGCGGGGGGAGTACAGATACGCAGTATTTT.

Within the sample, this clonotype is medium-sized. The chain uses TRBV19 and TRBJ2-1, with 7 bases aligning to TRBD2. CDR1 and CDR2 (germline): LNHDA, SQIVND (reference sequence). V lost 3 bases to trimming and J lost 6 bases; unmatched junction nucleotides: 8. The CDR3 extends over 15 amino acids. The chain's CDR3 is CASSMGRGGFNEQFF. Here the CDR3 DNA reads TGTGCCAGTAGTATGGGGAGGGGAGGGTTCAATGAGCAGTTCTTC.

The chain uses TRBV19 and TRBJ2-3; D is unresolved. The CDR3 loop spans 13 amino acids. Trimming shortened V by 6 bases and J by 1 base, and 8 bases separated the two germline ends. CDR1 is LNHDA, CDR2 SQIVND, per germline (reference sequence). The CDR3 DNA reads TGTGCCAGTAGACCAGGAGGCACAGATACGCAGTATTTT. Translated: CASRPGGTDTQYF.

A note on this clonotype: The junction does not match germline at one end; this may be a read error. The chain couples TRBV7-7 to TRBJ1-1; D is perhaps TRBD1 (6 bases). CDR3 size: 13 residues. Per germline, CDR1 SSHAT and CDR2 FNYEAQ (reference sequence). CDR3 sequence reads: CASSVDSSTEAFF. The CDR3 DNA sequence: TGTGCTAGCAGCGTGGACAGCAGCACTGAAGCTTTCTTT.

The V and J genes are TRBV11-2 and TRBJ1-5; D might be TRBD1 (5 bases). V lost 5 bases and J 8 bases, leaving 13 bases between the germline ends. The CDR3 spans 13 residues. CDR1 is SGHAT and CDR2 is FQNNGV in the germline V gene. CDR3 DNA: TGTGCCAGCAGCCCAAGGGGACGGGAGCCCCAGCATTTT. Translated, it gives CASSPRGREPQHF.

This clonotype was counted between two and nine times. One end of the junction is discordant with germline, which a read error may explain. The chain links TRBV24-1 to TRBJ2-7, with D uncertain. The CDR3 length is 13 residues. CDR1 and CDR2 from the germline V gene are KGHDR and SFDVKD. CDR3 residues: CATSDLAGNEQCF. The CDR3 bases are TGTGCCACCAGTGATTTGGCCGGAAACGAGCAGTGCTTC.

This CDR3 is CASASTGPPYEQYF. Written as DNA, the CDR3 is TGTGCCAGTGCTTCGACAGGGCCTCCCTACGAGCAGTACTTC. V gene TRBV19 combines with J gene TRBJ2-7, with 7 bases identical to TRBD1. J gave up 2 bases and V 8 bases, and 9 bases lay outside the gene matches. There are 14 residues in the CDR3. Germline CDR1 LNHDA, CDR2 SQIVND (reference sequence). The variable domain in full, with the rest retrieved from reference TRBV19 and TRBJ2-7, is DGGITQSPKYLFRKEGQNVTLSCEQNLNHDAMYWYRQDPGQGLRLIYYSQIVNDFQKGDIAEGYSVSREKKESFPLTVTSAQKNPTAFYLCASASTGPPYEQYFGPGTRLTVT.

Many counts were recorded for this clonotype. The rearrangement joins TRBV4-3 to TRBJ1-5; the D is unclear. Per the germline V gene, CDR1 is LGHNA and CDR2 is YSLEER. Trimming stripped 0 bases from V and 2 bases from J, with 5 bases between. The CDR3 loop spans 14 amino acids. CDR3: CASSQDTRNQPQHF. The CDR3 bases are TGCGCCAGCAGCCAAGATACCCGCAATCAGCCCCAGCATTTT.